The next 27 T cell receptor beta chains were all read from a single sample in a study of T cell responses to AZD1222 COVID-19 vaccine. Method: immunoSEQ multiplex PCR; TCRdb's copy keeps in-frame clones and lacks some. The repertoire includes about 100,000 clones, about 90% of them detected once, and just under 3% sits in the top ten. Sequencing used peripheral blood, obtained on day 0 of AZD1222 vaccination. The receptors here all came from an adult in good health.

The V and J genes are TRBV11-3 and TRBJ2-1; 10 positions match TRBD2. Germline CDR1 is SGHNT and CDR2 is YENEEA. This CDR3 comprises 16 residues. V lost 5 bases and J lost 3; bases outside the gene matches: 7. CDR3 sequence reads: CASSRRTSGFYNEQFF. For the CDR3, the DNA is TGTGCCAGCAGCAGACGGACTAGCGGCTTCTACAATGAGCAGTTCTTC.

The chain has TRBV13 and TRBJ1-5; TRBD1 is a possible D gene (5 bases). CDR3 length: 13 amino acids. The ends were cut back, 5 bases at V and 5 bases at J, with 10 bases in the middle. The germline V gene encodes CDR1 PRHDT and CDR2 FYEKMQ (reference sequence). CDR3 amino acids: CASSTRGDQPQHF. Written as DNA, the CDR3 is TGTGCCAGCAGCACCCGGGGGGATCAGCCCCAGCATTTT.

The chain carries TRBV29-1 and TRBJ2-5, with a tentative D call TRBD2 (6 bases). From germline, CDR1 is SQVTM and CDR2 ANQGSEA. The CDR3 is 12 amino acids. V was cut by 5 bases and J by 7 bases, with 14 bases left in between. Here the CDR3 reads CSVSAGSGTQYF. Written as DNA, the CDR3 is TGCAGCGTTTCGGCGGGATCGGGGACCCAGTACTTC.

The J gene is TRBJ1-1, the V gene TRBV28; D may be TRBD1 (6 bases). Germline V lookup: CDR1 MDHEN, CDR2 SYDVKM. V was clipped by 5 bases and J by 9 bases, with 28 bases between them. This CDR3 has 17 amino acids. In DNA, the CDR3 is TGTGCCAGCAGTAATGTCGGCGGTTTGGGGGCCCGGGGTAAAGCTTTCTTT. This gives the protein CASSNVGGLGARGKAFF.

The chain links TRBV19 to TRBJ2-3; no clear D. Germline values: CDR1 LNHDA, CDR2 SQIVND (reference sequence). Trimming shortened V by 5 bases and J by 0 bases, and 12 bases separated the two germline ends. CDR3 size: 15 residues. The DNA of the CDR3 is TGTGCCAGTAGTCTCAGCCTTTCTAGCACAGATACGCAGTATTTT. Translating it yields CASSLSLSSTDTQYF.

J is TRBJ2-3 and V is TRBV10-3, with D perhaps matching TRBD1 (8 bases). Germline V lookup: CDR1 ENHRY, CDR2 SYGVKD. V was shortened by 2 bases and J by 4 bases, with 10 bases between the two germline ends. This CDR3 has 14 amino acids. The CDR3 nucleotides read TGTGCCATCAGTGAGACAGGGGGGGCAGATACGCAGTATTTT. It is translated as CAISETGGADTQYF.

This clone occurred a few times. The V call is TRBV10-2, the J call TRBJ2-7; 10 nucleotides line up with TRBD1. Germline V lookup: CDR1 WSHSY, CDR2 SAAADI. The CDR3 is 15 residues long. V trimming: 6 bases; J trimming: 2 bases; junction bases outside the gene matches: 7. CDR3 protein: CASSQTGTGAYEQYF. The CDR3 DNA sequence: TGCGCCAGCAGCCAGACCGGGACAGGGGCCTACGAGCAGTACTTC.

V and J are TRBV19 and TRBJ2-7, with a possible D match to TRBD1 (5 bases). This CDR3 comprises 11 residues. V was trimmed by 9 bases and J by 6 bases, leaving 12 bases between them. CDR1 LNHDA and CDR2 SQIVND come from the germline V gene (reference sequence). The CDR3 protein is CASTDSSEQYF. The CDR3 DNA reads TGTGCCAGCACCGACAGTTCCGAGCAGTACTTC.

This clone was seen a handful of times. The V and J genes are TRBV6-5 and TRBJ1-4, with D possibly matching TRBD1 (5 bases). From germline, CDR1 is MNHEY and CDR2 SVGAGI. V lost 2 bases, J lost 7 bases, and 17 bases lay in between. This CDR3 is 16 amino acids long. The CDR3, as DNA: TGTGCCAGCAGTTACGTTTTTGCAGGGAAGGGTGAAAAACTGTTTTTT. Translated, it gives CASSYVFAGKGEKLFF.

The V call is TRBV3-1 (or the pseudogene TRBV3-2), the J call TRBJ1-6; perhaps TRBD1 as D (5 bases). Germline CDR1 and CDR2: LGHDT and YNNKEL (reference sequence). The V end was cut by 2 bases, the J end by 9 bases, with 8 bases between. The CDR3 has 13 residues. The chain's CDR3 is CASSQSGGSPLHF. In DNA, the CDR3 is TGTGCCAGCAGCCAATCGGGGGGTTCACCCCTCCACTTT.

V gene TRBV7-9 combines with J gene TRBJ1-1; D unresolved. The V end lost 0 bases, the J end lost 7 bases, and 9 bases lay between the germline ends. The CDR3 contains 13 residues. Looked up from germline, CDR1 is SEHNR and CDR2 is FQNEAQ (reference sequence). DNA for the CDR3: TGTGCCAGCAGCTTAGCCCGGGCCGGTGAAGCTTTCTTT. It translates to CASSLARAGEAFF.

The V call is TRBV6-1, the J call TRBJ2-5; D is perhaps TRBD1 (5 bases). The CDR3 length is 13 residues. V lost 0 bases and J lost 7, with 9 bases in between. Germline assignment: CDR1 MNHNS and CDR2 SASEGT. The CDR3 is CASSEAPRGTQYF. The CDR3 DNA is TGTGCCAGCAGTGAAGCTCCTAGGGGGACCCAGTACTTC.

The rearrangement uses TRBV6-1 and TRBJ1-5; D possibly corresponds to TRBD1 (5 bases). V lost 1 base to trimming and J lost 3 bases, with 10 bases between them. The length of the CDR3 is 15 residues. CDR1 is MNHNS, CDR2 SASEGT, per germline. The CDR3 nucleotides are TGTGCCAGCAGTGAAGGCAGGGCGTACAATCAGCCCCAGCATTTT. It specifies CASSEGRAYNQPQHF.

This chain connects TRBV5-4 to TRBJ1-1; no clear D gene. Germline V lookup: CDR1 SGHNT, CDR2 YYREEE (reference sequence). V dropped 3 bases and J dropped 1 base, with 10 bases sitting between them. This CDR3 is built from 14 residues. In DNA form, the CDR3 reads TGTGCCAGCAGCTGGTCTGATCCGAACACTGAAGCTTTCTTT. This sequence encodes CASSWSDPNTEAFF.

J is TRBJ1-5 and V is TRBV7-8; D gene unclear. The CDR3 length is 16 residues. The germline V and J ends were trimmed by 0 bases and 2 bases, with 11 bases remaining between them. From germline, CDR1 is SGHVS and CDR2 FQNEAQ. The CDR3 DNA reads TGTGCCAGCAGCTTAGCCACCGGGCTTGGCAATCAGCCCCAGCATTTT. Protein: CASSLATGLGNQPQHF.

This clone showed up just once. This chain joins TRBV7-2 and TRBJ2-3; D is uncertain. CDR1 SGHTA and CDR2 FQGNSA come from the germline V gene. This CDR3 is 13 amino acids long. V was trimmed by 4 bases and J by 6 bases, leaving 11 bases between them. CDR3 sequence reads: CASSSPLGDTQYF. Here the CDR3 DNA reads TGTGCCAGCAGCTCCCCCTTGGGGGATACGCAGTATTTT.

This chain's CDR3 is CASSLGGATGATEAFF. CDR3 DNA: TGTGCCAGCAGCTTAGGTGGGGCGACAGGGGCCACTGAAGCTTTCTTT. The V and J genes are TRBV11-3 and TRBJ1-1, with 8 bases fitting TRBD1. This CDR3 contains 16 residues. J lost 4 bases, V lost 1 base, and 8 bases had no gene match. From germline, CDR1 is SGHNT and CDR2 YENEEA.

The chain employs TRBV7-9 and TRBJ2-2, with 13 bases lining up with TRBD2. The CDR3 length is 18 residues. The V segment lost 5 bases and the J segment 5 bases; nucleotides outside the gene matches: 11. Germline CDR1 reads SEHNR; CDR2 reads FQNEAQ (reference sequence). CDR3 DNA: TGTGCCAGCAGCCCGAGGACTAGCGGGGGACGTGGGACCGGGGAGCTGTTTTTT. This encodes CASSPRTSGGRGTGELFF.

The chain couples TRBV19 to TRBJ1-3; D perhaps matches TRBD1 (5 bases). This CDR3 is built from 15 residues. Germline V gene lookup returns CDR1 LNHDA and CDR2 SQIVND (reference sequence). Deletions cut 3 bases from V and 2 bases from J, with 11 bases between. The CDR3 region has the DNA TGTGCCAGTAGTATCGAGGGGCGGGCTGGAAACACCATATATTTT. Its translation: CASSIEGRAGNTIYF.

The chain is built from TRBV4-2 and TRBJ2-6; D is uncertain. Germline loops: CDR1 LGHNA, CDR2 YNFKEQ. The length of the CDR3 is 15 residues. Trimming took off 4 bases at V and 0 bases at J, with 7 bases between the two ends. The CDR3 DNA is TGTGCCAGCAGCCCTGTGAGCTCTGGGGCCAACGTCCTGACTTTC. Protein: CASSPVSSGANVLTF.

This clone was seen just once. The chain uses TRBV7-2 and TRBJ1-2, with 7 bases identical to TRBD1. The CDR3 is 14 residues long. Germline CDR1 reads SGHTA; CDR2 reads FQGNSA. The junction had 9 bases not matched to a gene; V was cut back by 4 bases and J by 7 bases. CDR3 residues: CASSSGTVAIGYTF. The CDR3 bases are TGTGCCAGCAGCTCCGGGACAGTCGCTATTGGCTACACCTTC.

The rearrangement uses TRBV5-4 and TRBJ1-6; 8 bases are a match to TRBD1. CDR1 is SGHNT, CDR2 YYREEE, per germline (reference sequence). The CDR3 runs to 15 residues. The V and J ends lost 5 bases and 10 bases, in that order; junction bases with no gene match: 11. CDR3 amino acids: CASRKDRVLSSPLHF. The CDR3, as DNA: TGTGCCAGCAGAAAGGACAGGGTCCTAAGCTCACCCCTCCACTTT.

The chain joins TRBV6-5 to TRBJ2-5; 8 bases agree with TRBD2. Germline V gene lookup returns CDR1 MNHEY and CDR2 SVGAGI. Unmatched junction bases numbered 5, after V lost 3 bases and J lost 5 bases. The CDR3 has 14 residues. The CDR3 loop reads CASSYSGKEETQYF. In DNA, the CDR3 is TGTGCCAGCAGTTATAGCGGGAAAGAGGAGACCCAGTACTTC.

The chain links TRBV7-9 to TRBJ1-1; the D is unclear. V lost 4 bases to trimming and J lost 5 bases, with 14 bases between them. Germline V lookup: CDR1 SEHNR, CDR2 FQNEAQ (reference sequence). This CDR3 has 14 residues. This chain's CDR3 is CASSSVDGMTEAFF. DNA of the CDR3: TGTGCCAGCAGCTCCGTCGACGGGATGACTGAAGCTTTCTTT.

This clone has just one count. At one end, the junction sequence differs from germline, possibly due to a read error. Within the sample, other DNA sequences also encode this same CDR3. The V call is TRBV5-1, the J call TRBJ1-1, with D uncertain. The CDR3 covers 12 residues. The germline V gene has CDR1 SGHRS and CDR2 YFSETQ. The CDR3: CASSLVNTEAFF. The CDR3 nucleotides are TGTGCCAGCAGCTTGGTAAACACTGAAGCTTTCTTT.

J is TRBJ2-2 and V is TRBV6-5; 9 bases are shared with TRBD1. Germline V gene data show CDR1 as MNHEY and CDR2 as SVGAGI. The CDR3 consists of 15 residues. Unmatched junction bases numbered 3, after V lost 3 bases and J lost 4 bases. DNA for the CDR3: TGTGCCAGCAGTTATCCGGGACAGGGCACCGGGGAGCTGTTTTTT. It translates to CASSYPGQGTGELFF.

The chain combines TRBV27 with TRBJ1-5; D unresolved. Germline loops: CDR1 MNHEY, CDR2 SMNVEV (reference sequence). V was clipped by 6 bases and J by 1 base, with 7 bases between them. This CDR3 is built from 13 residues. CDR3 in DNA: TGTGCCAGCAGCTGGGGAAGCAATCAGCCCCAGCATTTT. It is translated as CASSWGSNQPQHF.